This TCR beta chain was sequenced for a study of beta chain features in type 1 diabetes. For the study at large: Analysis included over 100,000,000 sorted cells drawn from all samples. Study-wide results and limits: In the patient group, naive, central memory and Treg TCRB repertoires seemed more alike than in the healthy donor group. When Type 1 diabetes patients were examined, their TCRB CDR3s proved moderately but significantly shorter in all four CD4+ subsets.

As every portion of the isolated RNA was reverse transcribed, the sequencing read expressed TCRB transcripts. Some clones are missing from TCRdb's copy, which holds only in-frame ones; the method was immunoSEQ multiplex PCR. The sample lists 150,000 to 200,000 clones, around 63% occurring once. Germline values: CDR1 LNHDA, CDR2 SQIVND (reference sequence). The length of the CDR3 is 13 residues. The germline V and J ends were trimmed by 10 bases and 4 bases, with 13 bases remaining between them. There are a few counts of this clone. The antigen remains undetermined. On average, the one heparinised blood draw given by each donor was 90 to 150 mL. Using CD45RO/CCR7/CD25/CD127/CD95/CD27, CD4+ naive, central memory, regulatory and stem cell-like memory cells were sorted.

V is TRBV19 and J is TRBJ2-2; D is uncertain. This receptor was identified in a man younger than 45 with type 1 diabetes. Source material: naive CD4+ T cells from blood. In DNA form, the CDR3 reads TGTGCCACTCAGGAGTATAGCACCGGGGAGCTGTTTTTT. It encodes CATQEYSTGELFF.